The 14 T cell receptor beta chains given below trace back to one sample, sequenced in a study of human T cells and chemical hapten exposure. Time point in this sample: patch test 1, 2 weeks after DPC sensitization. As for treatment: therapeutic diphenylcyclopropenone sensitization with weekly scalp DPC. TCRdb reprocessed the RACE reads with MiXCR, giving one entry per CDR3 protein. The sample lists 300,000 to 450,000 distinct CDR3 sequences, roughly 4.8% seen once, with under 3% in the top ten. The specimen was whole blood, collected in connection with sensitization to the hapten diphenylcyclopropenone (DPC). The receptors originated from a woman in her forties or fifties with alopecia areata. Some clones in this sample may be carry-over from other donors' samples.

This clonotype has at least ten counts. V usage is TRBV20-1 and J usage is TRBJ2-7, with 9 bases identical to TRBD1. This CDR3 region has 13 residues. CDR1 is DFQATT, CDR2 SNEGSKA, per germline (reference sequence). V gave up 6 bases and J gave up 7 bases; unmatched junction bases: 10. CDR3 in DNA: TGCAGTGCCGGACAGGGGTTTTTGAGTGAGCAGTACTTC. Residues: CSAGQGFLSEQYF.

There are many counts of this clonotype. This chain connects TRBV7-2 to TRBJ2-3; D is unclear. Trimming left V 5 bases short and J 10 bases short, with 25 bases between. CDR3 length equals 16 residues. Germline lookup yields CDR1 SGHTA and CDR2 FQGNSA. The CDR3 reads CASSLKVGPLIVAQYF. The CDR3 DNA reads as TGTGCCAGCAGCCTAAAGGTCGGGCCCTTAATTGTGGCGCAGTATTTT.

Here the CDR3 DNA reads TGCGCCAGCAGTCAATCAGGTGGCGTAAAGGATGAGGAGCAGTACTTC. Its translation: CASSQSGGVKDEEQYF. The chain recombines TRBV23-1 with TRBJ2-7; D not resolved. TRBV23-1 has ORF status, its function being uncertain. Deletions cut 0 bases from V and 7 bases from J, with 19 bases between. The CDR3 has 16 amino acids.

Ten or more counts support this clonotype. This rearrangement joins TRBV7-6 to TRBJ2-7; TRBD1 agrees at 10 bases. The V gene end was trimmed by 1 base and the J gene end by 7 bases; junction bases not matched to a gene: 7. The CDR3 consists of 15 residues. In germline, CDR1 is SGHVS, CDR2 FNYEAQ. CDR3 region: CASSLDRDRGGEQYF. For the CDR3, the DNA is TGTGCCAGCAGCTTAGATAGGGACAGGGGTGGAGAGCAGTACTTC.

The chain links TRBV4-1 to TRBJ1-5; no clear D gene. Germline lookup yields CDR1 MGHRA and CDR2 YSYEKL. The CDR3 covers 15 residues. V was cut by 6 bases and J by 0 bases, with 12 bases left in between. The CDR3 loop is CASSPGPNSNQPQHF. CDR3 DNA: TGCGCCAGCAGTCCCGGCCCCAATAGCAATCAGCCCCAGCATTTT.

There are many counts of this clonotype. J is TRBJ2-3 and V is TRBV7-2, with 7 bases matching TRBD1. Germline CDR1 is SGHTA and CDR2 is FQGNSA. J lost 2 bases, V lost 0 bases, and 11 bases had no gene match. The CDR3 contains 18 residues. As DNA, the CDR3 is TGTGCCAGCAGCTTAGCCCCGACAGGGTCACCCAACACAGATACGCAGTATTTT. It encodes CASSLAPTGSPNTDTQYF.

The gene calls are TRBV6-2 or TRBV6-3 and TRBJ2-1; D is ambiguous. This CDR3 contains 15 residues. Germline V gene lookup returns CDR1 MNHEY and CDR2 SVGEGT. V lost 2 bases to trimming and J lost 4 bases, with 12 bases between them. The CDR3 coding sequence is TGTGCCAGCAGTTACGTGTCAGGAGCTTACAATGAGCAGTTCTTC. Its translation: CASSYVSGAYNEQFF.

This clonotype was recorded many times. This chain joins TRBV6-6 and TRBJ2-6; the D is unclear. The CDR3 spans 17 residues. Germline V gives CDR1 MNHNY, CDR2 SVGAGI (reference sequence). V gave up 2 bases and J gave up 0 bases, with 11 bases separating them. CDR3 in DNA: TGTGCCAGCAGTTACGGGGTCTTAAGCTCTGGGGCCAACGTCCTGACTTTC. Translation gives CASSYGVLSSGANVLTF.

This clonotype was counted ten times or more. The chain combines TRBV6-2 or TRBV6-3 with TRBJ2-1, with TRBD1 as a possible D gene (5 bases). Trimming removed 5 bases from V and 5 bases from J, with 37 bases in between. The CDR3 length is 22 residues. Germline assignment: CDR1 MNHEY and CDR2 SVGEGT. The CDR3 nucleotides are TGTGCCAGCAGTCCCATACCCTCCTGGCTTGGGGCTGTGGCTAGTGCCAACAATGAGCAGTTCTTC. Translating it yields CASSPIPSWLGAVASANNEQFF.

This clonotype was seen ten or more times. The J gene is TRBJ1-2, the V gene TRBV25-1, with 9 bases lining up with TRBD1. V shed 0 bases, J shed 1 base, and the junction held 12 bases outside the gene matches. This CDR3 contains 19 residues. Germline loops: CDR1 MGHDK, CDR2 SYGVNS. CDR3 in DNA: TGTGCCAGCAGTGAATATACCACAGGGGGCGATCGGTATAACTATGGCTACACCTTC. This codes for CASSEYTTGGDRYNYGYTF.

This clonotype was found many times. The gene calls are TRBV7-2 and TRBJ1-1; TRBD1 might be the D (5 bases). The CDR3 consists of 10 residues. Germline V gene data show CDR1 as SGHTA and CDR2 as FQGNSA. Between the trimmed V and J ends, which lost 8 bases and 10 bases, there was a span of 11 bases. The CDR3 protein is CASLHGGAFF. The CDR3 coding sequence is TGTGCCAGCCTGCACGGGGGAGCTTTCTTT.

This clonotype came up many times. V and J are TRBV3-1 and TRBJ1-1; perhaps TRBD1 as D (6 bases). In germline, CDR1 is LGHDT, CDR2 YNNKEL (reference sequence). The CDR3 is 15 amino acids. The V gene lost 1 base and the J gene lost 5 bases, with 14 bases spanning the gap. CDR3 protein: CASSQVNRGGTEAFF. Written as DNA, the CDR3 is TGTGCCAGCAGCCAAGTGAACAGAGGGGGAACTGAAGCTTTCTTT.

This clonotype was recorded at least ten times. The J gene is TRBJ2-1, the V gene TRBV7-9, with a weak D call TRBD2 (6 bases). CDR3 length: 13 residues. Germline CDR1 reads SEHNR; CDR2 reads FQNEAQ (reference sequence). V gave up 8 bases and J gave up 4 bases, with 12 bases separating them. The chain's CDR3 is CASLQGGYNEQFF. The CDR3 bases are TGTGCCAGCCTCCAGGGAGGTTACAATGAGCAGTTCTTC.

This clonotype was counted at least ten times. V gene TRBV27 combines with J gene TRBJ1-1, with D maybe TRBD1 (6 bases). This CDR3 region has 14 residues. Trimming stripped 3 bases from V and 6 bases from J, with 14 bases between. Germline CDR1 MNHEY, CDR2 SMNVEV (reference sequence). The CDR3 DNA follows: TGTGCCAGCAGTTTTAGCAGGGGACGAGCTGAAGCTTTCTTT. It is translated as CASSFSRGRAEAFF.